This TCR beta chain derives from a study of blood T cell repertoires in COVID-19. About the research overall: Some COVID-19 samples were acute and others convalescent; all came from the United States, Italy and Spain. PBMCs, B-cell-depleted T cells, or T cells were the source of the cDNA or gDNA that made up the material.

In the authors' workflow: The authors estimated nucleated cell counts from reference gene primer amplification. The data were produced by immunoSEQ multiplex PCR, yet TCRdb's version contains in-frame clones alone and is incomplete. That table gives V, J and clone size, and the DNA gave D and trimming. The sample has around 170,000 clones, roughly 85% seen once. The sample consisted of peripheral blood. The sequence came from a middle-aged man with active or convalescent COVID-19.

CDR3 coding DNA: TGTGCCAGCAGCGACAGGGCATTCACCGGGGAGCTGTTTTTT. The encoded protein is CASSDRAFTGELFF. J is TRBJ2-2 and V is TRBV6-5; 7 bases are a match to TRBD1. The germline gives CDR1 MNHEY, CDR2 SVGAGI. V dropped 6 bases and J dropped 4; count of bases not matched to a gene: 5. The CDR3 runs to 14 residues.